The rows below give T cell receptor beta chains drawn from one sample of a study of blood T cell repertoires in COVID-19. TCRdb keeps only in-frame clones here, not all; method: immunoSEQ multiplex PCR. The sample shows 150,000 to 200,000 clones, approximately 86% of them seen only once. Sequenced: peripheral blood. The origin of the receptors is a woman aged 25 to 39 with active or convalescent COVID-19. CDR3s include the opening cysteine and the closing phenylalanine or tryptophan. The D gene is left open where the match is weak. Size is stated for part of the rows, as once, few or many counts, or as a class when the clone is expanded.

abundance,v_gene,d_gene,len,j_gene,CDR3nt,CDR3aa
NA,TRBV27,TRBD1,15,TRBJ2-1,TGTGCCAGCAGTCTTGAGACAGGGGTATACAATGAGCAGTTCTTC,CASSLETGVYNEQFF
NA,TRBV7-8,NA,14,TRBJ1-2,TGTGCCAGCAGCTTAGCAGGGGTGAACTATGGCTACACCTTC,CASSLAGVNYGYTF
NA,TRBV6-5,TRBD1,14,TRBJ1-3,TGTGCCAGCAGCGGGACAGGGTCTGGAAACACCATATATTTT,CASSGTGSGNTIYF
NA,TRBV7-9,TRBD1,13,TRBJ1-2,TGTGCCAGCAGCTCAGACAGGGGCTATGGCTACACCTTC,CASSSDRGYGYTF
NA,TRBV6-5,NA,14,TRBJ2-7,TGTGCCAGCAGTTACCAGGGGAATACCTACGAGCAGTACTTC,CASSYQGNTYEQYF
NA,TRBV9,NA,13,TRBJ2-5,TGTGCCAGCAGCGTACGTGCAGGAGAGACCCAGTACTTC,CASSVRAGETQYF
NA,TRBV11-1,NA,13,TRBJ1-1,TGTGCCAGCAGCTTAGGCAGGAACACTGAAGCTTTCTTT,CASSLGRNTEAFF
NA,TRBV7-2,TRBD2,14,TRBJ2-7,TGTGCCAGCAGCCCCCTAGCGGGAGATGCCGAGCAGTACTTC,CASSPLAGDAEQYF
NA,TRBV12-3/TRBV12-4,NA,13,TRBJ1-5,TGTGCCAGCAGTTTATCTCGGAATCAGCCCCAGCATTTT,CASSLSRNQPQHF
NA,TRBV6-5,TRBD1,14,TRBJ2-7,TGTGCCAGCAGTCCGGACAGGGCGGCCTACGAGCAGTACTTC,CASSPDRAAYEQYF
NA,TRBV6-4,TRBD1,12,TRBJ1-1,TGCAGGGGGCCCACCATGAACACTGAAGCTTTCTTT,CRGPTMNTEAFF
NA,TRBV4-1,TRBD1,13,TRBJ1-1,TGCGCCAGCAGCCACGGGACAGCAATTGAAGCTTTCTTT,CASSHGTAIEAFF
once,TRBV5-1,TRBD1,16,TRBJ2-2,TGCGCCAGCAGCCTCTACCGGGGACAGTTGTCCGGGGAGCTGTTTTTT,CASSLYRGQLSGELFF
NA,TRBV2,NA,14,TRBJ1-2,TGTGCCAGCCGGCGTGAAGGGGGTGATTATGGCTACACCTTC,CASRREGGDYGYTF
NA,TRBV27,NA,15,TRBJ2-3,TGTGCCAGCACCCTGACCCGCGGATTTGGGGATACGCAGTATTTT,CASTLTRGFGDTQYF
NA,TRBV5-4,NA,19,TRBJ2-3,TGTGCCAGCAGGCCGAGGGCTAGCGAAGGGACGCTTAGCACAGATACGCAGTATTTT,CASRPRASEGTLSTDTQYF
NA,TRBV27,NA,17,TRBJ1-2,TGTGCCAGCATGAAGATCTCCCTCGACAGGCTGGAGGAGGGCTACACCTTC,CASMKISLDRLEEGYTF
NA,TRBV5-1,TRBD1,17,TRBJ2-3,TGCGCCAGCAGCTTAGTTATCGGGACAGGGTTGGGAGATACGCAGTATTTT,CASSLVIGTGLGDTQYF
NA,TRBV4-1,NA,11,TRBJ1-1,TGCGCCAGCAGCCAAGAAGGACAGCGAGTCTTT,CASSQEGQRVF
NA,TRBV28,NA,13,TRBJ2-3,TGTGCCAGCAGTTTTGGTCGGGCAGATACGCAGTATTTT,CASSFGRADTQYF
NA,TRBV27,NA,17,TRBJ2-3,TGTGCCAGCGGTCCTCTAGGCGAACTACCCGCACGAGATACGCAGTATTTT,CASGPLGELPARDTQYF
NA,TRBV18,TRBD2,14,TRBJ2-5,TGTGCCAGCTCACCACTAGCGGGTGTAGAGACCCAGTACTTC,CASSPLAGVETQYF
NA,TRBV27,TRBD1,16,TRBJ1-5,TGTGCCAGCAGCCCCCGGGACAGGGGATCGCTTCAGCCCCAGCATTTT,CASSPRDRGSLQPQHF
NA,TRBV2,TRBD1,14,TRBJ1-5,TGTGCCAGCAGTGACAGGGACAGGGGACAGCCCCAGCATTTT,CASSDRDRGQPQHF
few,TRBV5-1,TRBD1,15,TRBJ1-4,TGCGCCAGCAGCAAACAGGGGGCGCATTTGGAAAAACTGTTTTTT,CASSKQGAHLEKLFF
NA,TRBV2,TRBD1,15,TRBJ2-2,TGTGCCAGCAGACCCGGGACAGGGGCAAACGGGGAGCTGTTTTTT,CASRPGTGANGELFF
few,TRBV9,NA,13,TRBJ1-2,TGTGCCAGCAGCGTAGATGACAGCTATGGCTACACCTTC,CASSVDDSYGYTF
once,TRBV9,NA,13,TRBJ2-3,TGTGCCAGCAGCGTAGTCGGCACAGATACGCAGTATTTT,CASSVVGTDTQYF
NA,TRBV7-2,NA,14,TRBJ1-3,TGTGCCAGCAGCCCCAACTACAGGGGAAACACCATATATTTT,CASSPNYRGNTIYF
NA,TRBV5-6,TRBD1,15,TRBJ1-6,TGTGCCAGCAGCTTGTGGGACAGAGAAAATTCACCCCTCCACTTT,CASSLWDRENSPLHF
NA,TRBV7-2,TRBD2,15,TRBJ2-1,TGTGCCAGCAGCGGACTAGCGGGGACTGGTAATGAGCAGTTCTTC,CASSGLAGTGNEQFF
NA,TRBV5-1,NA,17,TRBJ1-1,TGCGCCAGCAGCCGCCGAGGGCAGGACGGGTCGAACACTGAAGCTTTCTTT,CASSRRGQDGSNTEAFF
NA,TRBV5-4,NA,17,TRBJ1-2,TGTGCCAGCAGCCCCGAGCCCGGGACAAGACCAATTTATGGCTACACCTTC,CASSPEPGTRPIYGYTF
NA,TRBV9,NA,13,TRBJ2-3,TGTGCCAGCAGCGTAGGGCCCCCCGATACGCAGTATTTT,CASSVGPPDTQYF
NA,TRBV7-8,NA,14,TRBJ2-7,TGTGCCAGCAGCTGGGGGCGCGGAGGCCACGAGCAGTACTTC,CASSWGRGGHEQYF
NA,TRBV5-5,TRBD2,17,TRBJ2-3,TGTGCCAGCAGCTGGCCAGGGACTAGCGGGAGGGACGATACGCAGTATTTT,CASSWPGTSGRDDTQYF
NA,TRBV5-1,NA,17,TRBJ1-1,TGCGCCAGCAGCTTGGCCCTTAAAGCAGGCATGAACACTGAAGCTTTCTTT,CASSLALKAGMNTEAFF
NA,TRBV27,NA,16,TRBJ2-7,TGTGCCAGCAGTCCACCAGGTGGGACTGGGCCCTACGAGCAGTACTTC,CASSPPGGTGPYEQYF
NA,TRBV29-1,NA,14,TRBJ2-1,TGCAGCGGGCACACAGTTTTACCTTACAATGAGCAGTTCTTC,CSGHTVLPYNEQFF
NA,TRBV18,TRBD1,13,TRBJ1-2,TGTGCCAGCTCACCCGGGACAGACTATGGCTACACCTTC,CASSPGTDYGYTF
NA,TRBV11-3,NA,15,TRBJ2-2,TGTGCCAGCAGTCCCGGGACAACGAACACCGGGGAGCTGTTTTTT,CASSPGTTNTGELFF
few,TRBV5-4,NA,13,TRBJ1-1,TGTGCCAGCAGCTTGAGGGGGAACACTGAAGCTTTCTTT,CASSLRGNTEAFF
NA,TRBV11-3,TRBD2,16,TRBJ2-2,TGTGCCAGCAGCTCTTCGACTAGCGGGAACACCGGGGAGCTGTTTTTT,CASSSSTSGNTGELFF
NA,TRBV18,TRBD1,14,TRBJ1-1,TGTGCCAGCTCACCGGGACAGGCGAACACTGAAGCTTTCTTT,CASSPGQANTEAFF
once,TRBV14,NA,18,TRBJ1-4,TGTGCCAGCAGCCAAGATCGATCACCAGACGGGACTAATGAAAAACTGTTTTTT,CASSQDRSPDGTNEKLFF
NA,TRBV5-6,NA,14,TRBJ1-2,TGTGCCAGCAGCGTCTCGGGGGACTCTTATGGCTACACCTTC,CASSVSGDSYGYTF
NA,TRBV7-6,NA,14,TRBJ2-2,TGTGCCAGCAGCTTAACCGGCGGCACCGGGGAGCTGTTTTTT,CASSLTGGTGELFF
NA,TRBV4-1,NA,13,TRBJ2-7,TGCGCCAGCAGCCCCGACAGGTCCTACGAGCAGTACTTC,CASSPDRSYEQYF
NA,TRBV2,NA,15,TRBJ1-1,TGTGCCAGCACTAAGACTGGACAGTTTTACGCTGAAGCTTTCTTT,CASTKTGQFYAEAFF
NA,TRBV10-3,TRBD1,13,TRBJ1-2,TGTGCCATCAGGGGAGACAGGGATTGGGGCTACACCTTC,CAIRGDRDWGYTF
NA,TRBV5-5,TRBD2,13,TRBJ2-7,TGTGCCAGCAGCCGGGGGGTGGGCTACGAGCAGTACTTC,CASSRGVGYEQYF
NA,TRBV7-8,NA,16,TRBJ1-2,TGTGCCAGCAGCCCCGATAGGACCCCTCGGAGGTATGGCTACACCTTC,CASSPDRTPRRYGYTF
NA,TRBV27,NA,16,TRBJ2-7,TGTGCCAGCAGTTCCGGACAGGTAGTCGGGGGCTACGAGCAGTACTTC,CASSSGQVVGGYEQYF
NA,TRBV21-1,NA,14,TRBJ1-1,TGTGCCAGCAGCAAAAGCCAGGCCAACACTGAAGCTTTCTTT,CASSKSQANTEAFF
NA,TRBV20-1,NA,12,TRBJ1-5,TGCAGTGCTAGTGTGGGGGGTCAGCCCCAGCATTTT,CSASVGGQPQHF
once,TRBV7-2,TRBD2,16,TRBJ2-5,TGTGCCAGCAGCTTAGGACTAGCGGGAGGCCGAGAGACCCAGTACTTC,CASSLGLAGGRETQYF
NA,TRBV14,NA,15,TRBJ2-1,TGTGCCAGCAGTCCCGGGACAAGCTCCTACAATGAGCAGTTCTTC,CASSPGTSSYNEQFF
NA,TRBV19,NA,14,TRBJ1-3,TGTGCCAGTAGCCCAGGGATTTCTGGAAACACCATATATTTT,CASSPGISGNTIYF